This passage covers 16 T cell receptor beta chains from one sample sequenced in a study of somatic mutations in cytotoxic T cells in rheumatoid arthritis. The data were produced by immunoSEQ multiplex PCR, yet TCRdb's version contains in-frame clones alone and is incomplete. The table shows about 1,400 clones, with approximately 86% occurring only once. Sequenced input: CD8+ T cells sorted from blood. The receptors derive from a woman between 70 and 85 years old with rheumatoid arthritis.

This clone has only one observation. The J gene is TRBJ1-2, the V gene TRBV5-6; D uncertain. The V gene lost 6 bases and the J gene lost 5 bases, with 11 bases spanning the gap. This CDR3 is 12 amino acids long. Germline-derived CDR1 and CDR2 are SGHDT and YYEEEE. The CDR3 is CASTLGQYGYTF. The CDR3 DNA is TGTGCCAGCACCCTTGGGCAGTATGGCTACACCTTC.

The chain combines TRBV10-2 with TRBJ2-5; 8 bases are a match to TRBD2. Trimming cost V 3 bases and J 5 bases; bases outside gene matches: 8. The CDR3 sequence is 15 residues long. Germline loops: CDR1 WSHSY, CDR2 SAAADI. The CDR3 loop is CASSDSGGPQETQYF. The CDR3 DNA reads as TGCGCCAGCAGTGATTCGGGAGGGCCTCAGGAGACCCAGTACTTC.

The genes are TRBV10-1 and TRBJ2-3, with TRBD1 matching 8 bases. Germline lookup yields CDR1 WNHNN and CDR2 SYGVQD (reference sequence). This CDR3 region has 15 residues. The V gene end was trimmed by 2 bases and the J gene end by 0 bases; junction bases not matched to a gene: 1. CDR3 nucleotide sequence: TGCGCCAGCAGTGAGAGGACAGGGAGCACAGATACGCAGTATTTT. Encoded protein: CASSERTGSTDTQYF.

CDR3 sequence (DNA): TGTGCCAGCAGCCCTTACGGCGGGGTTGGAGTAGAGACCCAGTACTTC. It codes for CASSPYGGVGVETQYF. The chain has TRBV7-6 and TRBJ2-5, with D perhaps matching TRBD2 (6 bases). CDR1 SGHVS and CDR2 FNYEAQ come from the germline V gene. V shed 5 bases and J shed 4 bases, with 20 bases lying between them. This CDR3 spans 16 amino acids.

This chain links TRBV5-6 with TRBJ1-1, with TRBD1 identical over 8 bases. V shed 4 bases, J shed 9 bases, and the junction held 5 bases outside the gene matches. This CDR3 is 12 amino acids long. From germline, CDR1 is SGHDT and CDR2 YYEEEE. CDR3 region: CASSQDRDKAFF. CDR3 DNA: TGTGCCAGCAGCCAGGACAGGGATAAAGCTTTCTTT. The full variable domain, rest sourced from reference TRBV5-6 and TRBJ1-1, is DAGVTQSPTHLIKTRGQQVTLRCSPKSGHDTVSWYQQALGQGPQFIFQYYEEEERQRGNFPDRFSGHQFPNYSSELNVNALLLGDSALYLCASSQDRDKAFFGQGTRLTVV.

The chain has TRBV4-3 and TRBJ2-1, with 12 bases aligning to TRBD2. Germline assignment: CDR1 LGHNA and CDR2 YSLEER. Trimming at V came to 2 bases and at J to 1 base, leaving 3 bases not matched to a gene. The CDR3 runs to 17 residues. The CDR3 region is CASSQRLAGVSYNEQFF. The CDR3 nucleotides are TGCGCCAGCAGCCAACGACTAGCGGGAGTGTCCTACAATGAGCAGTTCTTC.

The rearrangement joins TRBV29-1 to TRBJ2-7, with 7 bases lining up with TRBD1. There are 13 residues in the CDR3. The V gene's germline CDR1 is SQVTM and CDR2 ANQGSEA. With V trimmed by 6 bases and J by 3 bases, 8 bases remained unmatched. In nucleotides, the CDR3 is TGCAGCGTCTATACAGGGGCGAGCTACGAGCAGTACTTC. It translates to CSVYTGASYEQYF.

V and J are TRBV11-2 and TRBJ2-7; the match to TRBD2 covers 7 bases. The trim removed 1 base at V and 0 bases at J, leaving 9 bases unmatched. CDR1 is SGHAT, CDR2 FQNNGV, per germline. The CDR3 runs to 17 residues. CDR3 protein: CASSLGDSGPSSYEQYF. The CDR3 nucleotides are TGTGCCAGCAGCTTAGGGGATAGCGGGCCCTCCTCCTACGAGCAGTACTTC.

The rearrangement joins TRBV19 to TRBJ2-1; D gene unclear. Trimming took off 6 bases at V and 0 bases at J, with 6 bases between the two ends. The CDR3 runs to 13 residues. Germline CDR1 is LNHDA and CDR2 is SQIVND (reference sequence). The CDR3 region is CASSLYSYNEQFF. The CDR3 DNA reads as TGTGCCAGTAGCCTTTACTCCTACAATGAGCAGTTCTTC.

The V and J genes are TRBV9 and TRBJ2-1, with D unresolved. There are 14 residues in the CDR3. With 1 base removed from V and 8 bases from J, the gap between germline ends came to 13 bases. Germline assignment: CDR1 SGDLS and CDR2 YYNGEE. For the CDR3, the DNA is TGTGCCAGCAGCGTAACTCTGTCGGCGGATGAGCAGTTCTTC. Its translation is CASSVTLSADEQFF.

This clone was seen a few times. Here the CDR3 reads CASSIAAGALRYEQYF. The CDR3 coding sequence is TGTGCCAGCAGTATTGCAGCAGGGGCCCTTAGATACGAGCAGTACTTC. J is TRBJ2-7 and V is TRBV27, with a weak D call TRBD1 (6 bases). With 5 bases removed from V and 4 bases from J, the gap between germline ends came to 21 bases. This CDR3 region has 16 residues. The germline V gene has CDR1 MNHEY and CDR2 SMNVEV (reference sequence).

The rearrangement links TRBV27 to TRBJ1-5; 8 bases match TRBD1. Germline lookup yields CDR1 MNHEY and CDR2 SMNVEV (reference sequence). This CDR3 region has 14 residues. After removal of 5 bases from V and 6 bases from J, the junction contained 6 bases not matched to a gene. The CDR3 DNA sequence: TGTGCCAGCAGTCATGGGACAGGTGGTCAGCCCCAGCATTTT. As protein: CASSHGTGGQPQHF.

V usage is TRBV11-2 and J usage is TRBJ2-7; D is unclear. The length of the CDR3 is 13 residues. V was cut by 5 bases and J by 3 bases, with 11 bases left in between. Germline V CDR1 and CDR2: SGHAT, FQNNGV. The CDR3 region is CASSRPPSYEQYF. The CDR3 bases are TGTGCCAGCAGCCGCCCGCCTAGCTACGAGCAGTACTTC.

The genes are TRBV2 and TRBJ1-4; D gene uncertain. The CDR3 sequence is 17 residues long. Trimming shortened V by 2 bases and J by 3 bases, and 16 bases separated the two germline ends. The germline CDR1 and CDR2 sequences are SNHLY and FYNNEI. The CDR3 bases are TGTGCCAGCAGTGAATTTGCGGTCGGCAGTTCTAATGAAAAACTGTTTTTT. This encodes CASSEFAVGSSNEKLFF.

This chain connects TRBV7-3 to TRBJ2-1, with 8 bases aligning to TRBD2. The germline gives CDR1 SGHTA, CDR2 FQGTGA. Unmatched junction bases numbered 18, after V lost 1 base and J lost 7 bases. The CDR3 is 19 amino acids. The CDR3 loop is CASSLMGSGGGGISNEQFF. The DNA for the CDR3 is TGTGCCAGCAGCTTAATGGGTTCGGGAGGCGGGGGGATTTCAAATGAGCAGTTCTTC.

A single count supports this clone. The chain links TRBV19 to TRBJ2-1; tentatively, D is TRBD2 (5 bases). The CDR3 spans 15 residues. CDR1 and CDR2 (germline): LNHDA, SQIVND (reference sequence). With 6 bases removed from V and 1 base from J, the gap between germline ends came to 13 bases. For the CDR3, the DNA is TGTGCCAGTAGGCCTGCTAGCAGTTCCTACAATGAGCAGTTCTTC. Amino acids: CASRPASSSYNEQFF.